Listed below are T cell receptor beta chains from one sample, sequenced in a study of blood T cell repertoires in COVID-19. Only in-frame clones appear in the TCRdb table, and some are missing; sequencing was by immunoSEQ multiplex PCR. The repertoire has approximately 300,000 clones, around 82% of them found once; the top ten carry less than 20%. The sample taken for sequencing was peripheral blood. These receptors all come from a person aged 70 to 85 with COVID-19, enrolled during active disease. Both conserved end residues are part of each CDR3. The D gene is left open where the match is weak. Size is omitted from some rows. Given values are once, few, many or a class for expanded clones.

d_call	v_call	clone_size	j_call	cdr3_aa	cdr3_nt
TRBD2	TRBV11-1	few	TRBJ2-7	CASSLRTSPYEQYF	TGTGCCAGCAGCTTAAGGACTAGCCCCTATGAGCAGTACTTC
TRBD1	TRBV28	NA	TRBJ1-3	CASSYGETGGSGNTIYF	TGTGCCAGCAGTTATGGGGAAACAGGGGGCTCTGGAAACACCATATATTTT
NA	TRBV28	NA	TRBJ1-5	CASSLTDKRSNQPQHF	TGTGCCAGCAGTTTAACGGACAAACGTAGCAATCAGCCCCAGCATTTT
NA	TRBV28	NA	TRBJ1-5	CASAGANQPQHF	TGTGCCAGCGCAGGGGCGAATCAGCCCCAGCATTTT
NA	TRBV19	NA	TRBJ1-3	CASSPDLGAAGNTIYF	TGTGCCAGTAGTCCAGATCTGGGGGCAGCTGGAAACACCATATATTTT
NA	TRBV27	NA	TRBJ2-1	CASSIGEGQDLYNEQFF	TGTGCCAGCAGCATAGGGGAGGGACAGGACCTCTACAATGAGCAGTTCTTC
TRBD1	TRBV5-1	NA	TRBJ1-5	CASSLTGDNQPQHF	TGCGCCAGCAGCCTGACAGGGGACAATCAGCCCCAGCATTTT
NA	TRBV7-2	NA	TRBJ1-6	CASSLATRGTNSPLHF	TGTGCCAGCAGCTTAGCCACTAGGGGGACCAATTCACCCCTCCACTTT
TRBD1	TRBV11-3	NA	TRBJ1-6	CASSARRDRWNNSPLHF	TGTGCCAGCAGCGCCCGAAGGGACAGGTGGAATAATTCACCCCTCCACTTT
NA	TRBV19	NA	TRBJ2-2	CASSVSNTGELFF	TGTGCCAGTAGTGTATCGAACACCGGGGAGCTGTTTTTT
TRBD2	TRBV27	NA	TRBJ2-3	CASPGLAHSVDTQYF	TGTGCCAGCCCGGGACTAGCCCATTCGGTGGATACGCAGTATTTT
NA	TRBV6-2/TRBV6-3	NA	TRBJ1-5	CASSYVRGSNSNQPQHF	TGTGCCAGCAGTTATGTTCGCGGTTCGAATAGCAATCAGCCCCAGCATTTT
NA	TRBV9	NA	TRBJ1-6	CASSPQGARIQPLHF	TGTGCCAGCAGCCCCCAGGGCGCGCGTATCCAACCCCTCCACTTT
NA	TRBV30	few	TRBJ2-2	CAWSVSVFGELFF	TGTGCCTGGAGTGTATCCGTGTTCGGGGAGCTGTTTTTT
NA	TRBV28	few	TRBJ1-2	CASSGGGNGYTF	TGTGCCAGCAGCGGAGGAGGGAATGGCTACACCTTC
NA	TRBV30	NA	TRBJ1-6	CAWRRPGTYNSPLHF	TGTGCCTGGAGAAGGCCGGGGACCTATAATTCACCCCTCCACTTT
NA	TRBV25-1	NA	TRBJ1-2	CASSERGRGTNYGYTF	TGTGCCAGCAGTGAACGGGGAAGGGGGACGAACTATGGCTACACCTTC
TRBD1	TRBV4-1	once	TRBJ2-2	CASSQSGGRTGELFF	TGCGCCAGCAGCCAATCAGGGGGAAGGACCGGGGAGCTGTTTTTT
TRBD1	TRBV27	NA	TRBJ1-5	CASSLHPTGAGQPQHF	TGTGCCAGCAGTCTCCACCCGACAGGGGCTGGTCAGCCCCAGCATTTT
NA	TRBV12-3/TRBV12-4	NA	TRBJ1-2	CASSFGSYGYTF	TGTGCCAGCAGTTTCGGGAGCTATGGCTACACCTTC
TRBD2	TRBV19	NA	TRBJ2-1	CASSSSGRYNEQFF	TGTGCCAGTAGTAGTAGCGGGAGATACAATGAGCAGTTCTTC
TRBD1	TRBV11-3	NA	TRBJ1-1	CASSPPSTGRHNEAFF	TGTGCCAGCAGCCCACCCTCGACAGGGAGGCATAATGAAGCTTTCTTT
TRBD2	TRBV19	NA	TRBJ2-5	CASSTSGLQETQYF	TGTGCCAGTAGCACTAGCGGGCTGCAAGAGACCCAGTACTTC
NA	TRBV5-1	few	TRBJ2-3	CASRRLAVHTDTQYF	TGCGCCAGCAGACGGCTAGCCGTCCATACAGATACGCAGTATTTT
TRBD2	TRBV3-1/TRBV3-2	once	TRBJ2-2	CASSHRGLAVRSGELFF	TGTGCCAGCAGCCACCGGGGACTAGCGGTTAGAAGCGGGGAGCTGTTTTTT
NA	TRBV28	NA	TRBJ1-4	CASSFRDEKLFF	TGTGCCAGCAGTTTCCGCGATGAAAAACTGTTTTTT
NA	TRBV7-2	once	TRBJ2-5	CASSPYPQETQYF	TGTGCCAGCAGCCCCTATCCCCAAGAGACCCAGTACTTC